This record covers a single TCR beta chain. Participants were aged about 18 to 100 years from more than 20 US areas. Each recovered donor of Cohort 3 presented with two negative PCRs, clearance, or symptom resolution. The data were taken from a study of blood T cell repertoires in COVID-19. Background on the study: The analysed material was cDNA or gDNA that came from T cells, B-cell-depleted T cells, or PBMCs.

Authors' methods: Amplification from reference gene primers served as the basis for estimated nucleated cell counts. Only in-frame clones appear in the TCRdb table, and some are missing; sequencing was by immunoSEQ multiplex PCR. V, J and clone size reflect that table, while D and trimming were determined from the DNA. The sample has over 350,000 clones; more than 75% are singletons. The CDR3 length is 13 residues. Trimming took 5 bases from V and 6 from J, leaving 12 bases between them. Germline CDR1 reads SGHTA; CDR2 reads FQGNSA. The TCR comes from a woman in her late teens or twenties who had recovered from COVID-19. Specimen: PBMCs or T cells enriched from blood (not recorded which). V is TRBV7-2 and J is TRBJ2-3, with D tentatively TRBD2 (6 bases). The CDR3 nucleotides read TGTGCCAGCAGCGAAGGGGCGGGGGATACGCAGTATTTT. Translation gives CASSEGAGDTQYF.